This T cell receptor (beta chain) was documented in a study of cytomegalovirus exposure and HLA in healthy donors. The study's findings and limits: Rare sequences made up most TCRs, while some public TCRs were found in many donors.

The CDR3 contains 15 residues. Trimming pared 0 bases from V and 4 bases from J, leaving 11 bases between. The V gene's germline CDR1 is SGHDT and CDR2 YYEEEE. Vbeta (60) and Jbeta (13) primers were used in the PCR. Clones were read by immunoSEQ multiplex PCR, and TCRdb kept only the in-frame ones, dropping some. This table holds roughly 200,000 clones, over 70% found once. Turning to this clone: Its specificity is unknown.

This receptor was identified in a male donor in good health and CMV-seronegative. Sequenced material: PBMCs. The gene calls are TRBV5-6 and TRBJ1-5, with D hard to call. The CDR3 DNA sequence: TGTGCCAGCAGCTTGGGAGGGCAAAAAAATCAGCCCCAGCATTTT. Protein: CASSLGGQKNQPQHF.